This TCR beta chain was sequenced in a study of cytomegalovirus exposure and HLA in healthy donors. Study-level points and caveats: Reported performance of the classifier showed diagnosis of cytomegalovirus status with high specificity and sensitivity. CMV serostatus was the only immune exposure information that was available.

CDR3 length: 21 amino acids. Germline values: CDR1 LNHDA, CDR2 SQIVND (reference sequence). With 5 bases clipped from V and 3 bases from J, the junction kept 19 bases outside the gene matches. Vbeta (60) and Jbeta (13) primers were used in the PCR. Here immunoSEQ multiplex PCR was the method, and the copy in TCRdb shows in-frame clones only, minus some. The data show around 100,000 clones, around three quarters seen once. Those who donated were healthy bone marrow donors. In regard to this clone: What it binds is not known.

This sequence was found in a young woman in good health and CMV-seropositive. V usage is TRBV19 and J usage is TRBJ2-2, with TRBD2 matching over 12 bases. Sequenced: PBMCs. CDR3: CASSGQWTSGMINWDTGELFF. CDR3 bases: TGTGCCAGTAGTGGACAGTGGACTAGCGGGATGATCAATTGGGACACCGGGGAGCTGTTTTTT.